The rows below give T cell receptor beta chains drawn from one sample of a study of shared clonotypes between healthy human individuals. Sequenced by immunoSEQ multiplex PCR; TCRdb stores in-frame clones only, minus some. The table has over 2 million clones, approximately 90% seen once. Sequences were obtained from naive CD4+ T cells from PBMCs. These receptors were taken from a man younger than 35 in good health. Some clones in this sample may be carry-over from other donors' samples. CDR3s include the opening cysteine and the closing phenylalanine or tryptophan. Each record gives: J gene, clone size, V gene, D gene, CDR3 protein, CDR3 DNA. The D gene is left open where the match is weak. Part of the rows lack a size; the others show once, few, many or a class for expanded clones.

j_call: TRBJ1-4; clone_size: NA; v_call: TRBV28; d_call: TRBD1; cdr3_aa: CASGGTVATNEKLFF; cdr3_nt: TGTGCCAGCGGAGGGACAGTTGCAACTAATGAAAAACTGTTTTTT
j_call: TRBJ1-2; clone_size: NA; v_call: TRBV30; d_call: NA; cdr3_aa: CAWSTGTYGYTF; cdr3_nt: TGTGCCTGGTCCACGGGAACCTATGGCTACACCTTC
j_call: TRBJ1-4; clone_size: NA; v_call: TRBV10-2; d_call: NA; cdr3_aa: CASTLTAQNEKLFF; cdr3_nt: TGCGCCAGCACCCTGACAGCCCAAAATGAAAAACTGTTTTTT
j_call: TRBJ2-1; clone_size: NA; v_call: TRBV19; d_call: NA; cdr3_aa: CASSSHQLVFPDNEQFF; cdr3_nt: TGTGCCAGTAGTAGCCACCAACTAGTATTCCCGGACAATGAGCAGTTCTTC
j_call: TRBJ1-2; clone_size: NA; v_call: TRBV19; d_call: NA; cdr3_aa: CASSARGPWVNYGYTF; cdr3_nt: TGTGCCAGTAGTGCCCGAGGGCCCTGGGTTAACTATGGCTACACCTTC
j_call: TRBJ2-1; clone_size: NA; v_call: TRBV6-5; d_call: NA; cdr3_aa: CASRPGPYNEQFF; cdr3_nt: TGTGCCAGCCGACCGGGACCTTACAATGAGCAGTTCTTC
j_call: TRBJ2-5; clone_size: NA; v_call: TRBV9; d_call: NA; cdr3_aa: CASSVMGSYQETQYF; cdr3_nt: TGTGCCAGCAGCGTAATGGGGTCGTACCAAGAGACCCAGTACTTC
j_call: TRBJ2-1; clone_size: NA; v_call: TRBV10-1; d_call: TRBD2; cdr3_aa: CASQPGLGSEQFF; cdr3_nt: TGCGCCAGCCAACCGGGACTAGGATCCGAGCAGTTCTTC
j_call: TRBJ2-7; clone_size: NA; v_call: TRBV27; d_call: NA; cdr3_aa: CASSLRGEQYF; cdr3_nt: TGTGCCAGCAGTTTAAGGGGCGAGCAGTACTTC
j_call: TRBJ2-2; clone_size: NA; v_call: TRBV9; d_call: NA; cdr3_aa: CASSASLGGPNTGELFF; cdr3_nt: TGTGCCAGCAGCGCCTCCCTTGGCGGCCCGAACACCGGGGAGCTGTTTTTT
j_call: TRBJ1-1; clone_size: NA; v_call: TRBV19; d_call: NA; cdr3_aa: CASRAPGALNTEAFF; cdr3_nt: TGTGCCAGTAGGGCGCCAGGGGCCTTGAACACTGAAGCTTTCTTT
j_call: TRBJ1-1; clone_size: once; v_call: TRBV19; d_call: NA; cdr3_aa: CASSILESTEAFF; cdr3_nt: TGTGCCAGTAGTATTCTGGAGTCAACTGAAGCTTTCTTT
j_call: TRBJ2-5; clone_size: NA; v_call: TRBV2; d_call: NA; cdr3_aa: CASNQFGETQYF; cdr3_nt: TGTGCCAGCAACCAGTTTGGGGAGACCCAGTACTTC
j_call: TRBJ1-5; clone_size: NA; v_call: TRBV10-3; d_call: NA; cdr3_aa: CAISSDNQPQHF; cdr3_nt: TGTGCCATCAGTAGTGACAATCAGCCCCAGCATTTT
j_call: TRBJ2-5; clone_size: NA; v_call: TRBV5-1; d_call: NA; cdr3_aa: CASSLRAGETQYF; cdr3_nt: TGCGCCAGCAGCTTGAGGGCAGGAGAGACCCAGTACTTC
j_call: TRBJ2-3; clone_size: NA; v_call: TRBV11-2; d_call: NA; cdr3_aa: CASTPQPGGTDTQYF; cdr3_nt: TGTGCCAGCACCCCTCAACCGGGAGGCACAGATACGCAGTATTTT
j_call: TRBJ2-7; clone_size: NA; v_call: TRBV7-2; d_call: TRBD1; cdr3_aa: CASSLGQSSYEQYF; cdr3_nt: TGTGCCAGCAGCTTGGGACAGAGCTCCTACGAGCAGTACTTC
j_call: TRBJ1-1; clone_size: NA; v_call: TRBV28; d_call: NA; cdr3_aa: CASSLQGTEAFF; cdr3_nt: TGTGCCAGCAGCCTGCAGGGCACTGAAGCTTTCTTT
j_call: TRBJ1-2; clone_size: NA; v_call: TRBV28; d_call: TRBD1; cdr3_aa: CANARDRVGGYTF; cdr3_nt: TGTGCCAACGCGAGGGACAGGGTTGGGGGCTACACCTTC
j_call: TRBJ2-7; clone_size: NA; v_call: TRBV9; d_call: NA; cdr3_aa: CASSQSGWSSYEQYF; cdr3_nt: TGTGCCAGCAGCCAAAGCGGGTGGAGCTCCTACGAGCAGTACTTC
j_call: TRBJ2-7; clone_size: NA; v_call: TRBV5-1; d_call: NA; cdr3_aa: CASSPGQPYEQYF; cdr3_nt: TGCGCCAGCAGCCCCGGACAGCCCTACGAGCAGTACTTC
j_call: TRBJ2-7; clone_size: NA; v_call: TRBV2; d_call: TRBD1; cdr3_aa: CASSRQGPYEQYF; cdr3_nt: TGTGCCAGCAGCCGACAGGGCCCCTACGAGCAGTACTTC
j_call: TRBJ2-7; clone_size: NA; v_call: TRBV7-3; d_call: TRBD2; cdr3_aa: CASSLTRASGTSYEQYF; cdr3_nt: TGTGCCAGCAGCTTAACCCGGGCTAGCGGGACCTCCTACGAGCAGTACTTC
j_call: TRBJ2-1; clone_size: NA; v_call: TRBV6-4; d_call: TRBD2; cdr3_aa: CASSDLMSGRYNEQFF; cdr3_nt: TGTGCCAGCAGTGACCTCATGAGCGGGAGGTACAATGAGCAGTTCTTC
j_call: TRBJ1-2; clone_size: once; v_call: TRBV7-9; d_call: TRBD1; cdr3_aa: CASSPTGTGYGYTF; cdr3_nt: TGTGCCAGCAGCCCGACAGGGACAGGCTATGGCTACACCTTC
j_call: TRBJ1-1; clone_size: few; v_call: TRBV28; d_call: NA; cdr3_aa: CATANTEAFF; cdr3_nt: TGTGCCACGGCTAACACTGAAGCTTTCTTT
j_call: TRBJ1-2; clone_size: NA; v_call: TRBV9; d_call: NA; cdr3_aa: CASSVVRASSAGYTF; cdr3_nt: TGTGCCAGCAGCGTAGTTCGGGCGTCCTCGGCGGGCTACACCTTC
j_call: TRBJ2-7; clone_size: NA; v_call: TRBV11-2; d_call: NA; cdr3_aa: CASSLYGLFSFEQYF; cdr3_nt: TGTGCCAGCAGCTTATATGGACTATTTAGTTTCGAGCAGTACTTC
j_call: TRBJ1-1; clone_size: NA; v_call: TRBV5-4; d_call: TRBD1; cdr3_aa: CASSSPGGTEAFF; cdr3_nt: TGTGCCAGCAGCTCCCCAGGGGGCACTGAAGCTTTCTTT
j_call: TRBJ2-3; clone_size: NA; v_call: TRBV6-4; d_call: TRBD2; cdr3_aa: CASSVSSGRSTDTQYF; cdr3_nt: TGTGCCAGCAGTGTCTCTAGCGGGAGGAGCACAGATACGCAGTATTTT
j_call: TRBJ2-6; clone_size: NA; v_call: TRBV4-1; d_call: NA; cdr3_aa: CASSQQNPGANVLTF; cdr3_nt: TGCGCCAGCAGCCAACAGAATCCTGGGGCCAACGTCCTGACTTTC
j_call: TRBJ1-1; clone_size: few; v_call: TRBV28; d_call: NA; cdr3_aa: CASGQAFF; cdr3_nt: TGTGCCAGCGGCCAAGCTTTCTTT
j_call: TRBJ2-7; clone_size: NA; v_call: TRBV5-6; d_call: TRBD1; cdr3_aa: CASSLAGTAYSYEQYF; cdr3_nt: TGTGCCAGCAGCTTGGCTGGGACAGCCTACTCCTACGAGCAGTACTTC
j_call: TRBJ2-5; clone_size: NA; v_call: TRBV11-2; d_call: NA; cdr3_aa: CASSRTEGTQYF; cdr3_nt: TGTGCCAGCAGCCGGACAGAGGGGACCCAGTACTTC
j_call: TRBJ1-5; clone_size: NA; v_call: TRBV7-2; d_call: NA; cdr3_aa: CASAAAGANQPQHF; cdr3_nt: TGTGCCAGCGCGGCCGCAGGGGCCAATCAGCCCCAGCATTTT
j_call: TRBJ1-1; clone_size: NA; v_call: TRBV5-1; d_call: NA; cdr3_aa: CASSRQGNRDTEAFF; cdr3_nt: TGCGCCAGCAGCCGCCAGGGGAATAGGGACACTGAAGCTTTCTTT